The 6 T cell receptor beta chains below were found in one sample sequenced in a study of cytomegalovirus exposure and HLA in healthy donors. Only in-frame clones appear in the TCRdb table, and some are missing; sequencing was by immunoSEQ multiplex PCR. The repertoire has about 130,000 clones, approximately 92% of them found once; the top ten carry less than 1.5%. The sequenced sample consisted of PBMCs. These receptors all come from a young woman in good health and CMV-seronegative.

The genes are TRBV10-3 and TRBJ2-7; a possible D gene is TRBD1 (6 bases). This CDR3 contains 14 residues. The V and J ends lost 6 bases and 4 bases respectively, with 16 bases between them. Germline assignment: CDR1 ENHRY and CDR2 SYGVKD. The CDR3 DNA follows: TGTGCCATCAGGAACCGGGACATTGAGTACGAGCAGTACTTC. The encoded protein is CAIRNRDIEYEQYF.

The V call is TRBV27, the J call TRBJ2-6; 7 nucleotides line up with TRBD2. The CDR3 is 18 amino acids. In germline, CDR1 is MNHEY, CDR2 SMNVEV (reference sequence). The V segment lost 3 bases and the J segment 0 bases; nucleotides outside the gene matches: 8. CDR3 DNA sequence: TGTGCCAGCAGTTTGGAGTCAGCGGGAAACTCTGGGGCCAACGTCCTGACTTTC. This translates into CASSLESAGNSGANVLTF.

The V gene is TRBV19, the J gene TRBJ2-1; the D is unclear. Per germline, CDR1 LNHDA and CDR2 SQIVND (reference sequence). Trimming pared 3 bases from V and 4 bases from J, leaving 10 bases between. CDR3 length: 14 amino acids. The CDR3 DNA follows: TGTGCCAGTAGTATGGCGGTCGGGTACAATGAGCAGTTCTTC. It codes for CASSMAVGYNEQFF.

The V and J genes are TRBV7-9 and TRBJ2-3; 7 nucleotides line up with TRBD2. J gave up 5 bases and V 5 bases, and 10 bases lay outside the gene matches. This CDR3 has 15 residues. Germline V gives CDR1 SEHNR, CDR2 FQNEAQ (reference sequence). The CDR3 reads CASSPGGGRGDTQYF. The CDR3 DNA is TGTGCCAGCAGCCCAGGCGGGGGTCGGGGAGATACGCAGTATTTT. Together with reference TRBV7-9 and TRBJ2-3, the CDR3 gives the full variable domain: DTGVSQNPRHKITKRGQNVTFRCDPISEHNRLYWYRQTLGQGPEFLTYFQNEAQLEKSRLLSDRFSAERPKGSFSTLEIQRTEQGDSAMYLCASSPGGGRGDTQYFGPGTRLTVL.

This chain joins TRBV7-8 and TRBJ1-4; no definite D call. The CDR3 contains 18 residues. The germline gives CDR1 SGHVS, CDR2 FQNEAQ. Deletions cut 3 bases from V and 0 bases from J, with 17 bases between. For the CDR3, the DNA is TGTGCCAGCAGCTTGTTACGGAGAGGGTTCGCAACTAATGAAAAACTGTTTTTT. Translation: CASSLLRRGFATNEKLFF. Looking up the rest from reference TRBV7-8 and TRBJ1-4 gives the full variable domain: GAGVSQSPRYKVAKRGQDVALRCDPISGHVSLFWYQQALGQGPEFLTYFQNEAQLDKSGLPSDRFFAERPEGSVSTLKIQRTQQEDSAVYLCASSLLRRGFATNEKLFFGSGTQLSVL.

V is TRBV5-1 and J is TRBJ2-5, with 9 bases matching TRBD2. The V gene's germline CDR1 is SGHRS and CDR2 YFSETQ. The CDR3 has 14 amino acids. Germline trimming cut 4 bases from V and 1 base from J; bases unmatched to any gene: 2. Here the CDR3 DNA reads TGCGCCAGCAGCCCGACTAGCGGCCAAGAGACCCAGTACTTC. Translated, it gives CASSPTSGQETQYF.